The 6 T cell receptor beta chains listed next were all sequenced from one sample in a study of T cell repertoires in cytomegalovirus infection. A single record per CDR3 protein comes from TCRdb applying MiXCR to the reads. The sample lists about 260,000 distinct CDR3 sequences, roughly 15% occurring once. The sample comprised PBMCs. The receptors originated from a human donor in good health (CMV status not recorded). Some clones in this sample may be carry-over from other donors' samples.

The rearrangement links TRBV10-1 to TRBJ1-1; D is perhaps TRBD1 (5 bases). The CDR3 loop spans 12 amino acids. Germline V gene sequence: CDR1 WNHNN, CDR2 SYGVQD (reference sequence). The V and J ends lost 7 bases and 6 bases respectively, with 12 bases between them. CDR3 DNA: TGCGCCAGCAAGACACGGGGGGCTGAAGCTTTCTTT. It is translated as CASKTRGAEAFF.

The V gene is TRBV2, the J gene TRBJ1-3; D remains unclear. Trimming removed 9 bases from V and 0 bases from J, with 15 bases in between. The CDR3 is 15 residues long. CDR1 SNHLY and CDR2 FYNNEI come from the germline V gene. CDR3 loop: CARNGEPRSGNTIYF. The CDR3 nucleotides are TGTGCCAGAAACGGCGAACCCCGCTCTGGAAACACCATATATTTT.

This chain connects TRBV29-1 to TRBJ1-1, with 7 bases that match TRBD1. V lost 7 bases to trimming and J lost 1 base; unmatched junction nucleotides: 9. The length of the CDR3 is 14 residues. Germline loops: CDR1 SQVTM, CDR2 ANQGSEA. In DNA form, the CDR3 reads TGCAGCGCGGCGGGGACAGCTACGAACACTGAAGCTTTCTTT. Translating gives CSAAGTATNTEAFF.

This clonotype has at least ten counts. This chain links TRBV12-3 or TRBV12-4 with TRBJ2-1, with 7 bases that match TRBD2. The CDR3 runs to 16 residues. With V trimmed by 3 bases and J by 4 bases, 9 bases remained unmatched. The CDR3 bases are TGTGCCAGCAGTTTGGTGGGCGGGGGAATTTACAATGAGCAGTTCTTC. Amino acid sequence: CASSLVGGGIYNEQFF.

The gene calls are TRBV12-3 or TRBV12-4 and TRBJ2-2, with a weak D call TRBD1 (5 bases). V lost 3 bases, J lost 4 bases, and 12 bases lay in between. The CDR3 is made up of 15 amino acids. CDR3 residues: CASSFGRATTGELFF. The CDR3 nucleotides read TGTGCCAGCAGTTTCGGCAGGGCTACCACCGGGGAGCTGTTTTTT.

This rearrangement joins TRBV28 to TRBJ2-1, with 10 bases aligning to TRBD2. Unmatched junction bases numbered 8, after V lost 7 bases and J lost 5 bases. Germline CDR1 reads MDHEN; CDR2 reads SYDVKM. The CDR3 loop spans 15 amino acids. CDR3 bases: TGTGCCAGCATTCCCGGGACTAGCGCCCACAATGAGCAGTTCTTC. It yields the protein CASIPGTSAHNEQFF.